This TCR beta chain was recovered during a study of T cell responses to AZD1222 COVID-19 vaccine. V trimming: 12 bases; J trimming: 6 bases; junction bases outside the gene matches: 17. From germline, CDR1 is KGHDR and CDR2 SFDVKD. The CDR3 covers 16 residues. Only one count was recorded for this clone. The protocol was immunoSEQ multiplex PCR, while the TCRdb copy is restricted to in-frame clones and leaves out a portion. The repertoire holds around 160,000 clones, about 89% seen once, with approximately 3.8% in the top ten. The sample was peripheral blood, taken 28 days after the second AZD1222 dose. This TCR was recovered from an adult who received the AZD1222 COVID-19 vaccine. V and J are TRBV24-1 and TRBJ2-1; TRBD2 aligns across 9 bases. CDR3 in amino acids: CASEDSGTSSGNEQFF. In DNA form, the CDR3 reads TGTGCCTCGGAGGACTCCGGGACTAGCTCCGGCAATGAGCAGTTCTTC.